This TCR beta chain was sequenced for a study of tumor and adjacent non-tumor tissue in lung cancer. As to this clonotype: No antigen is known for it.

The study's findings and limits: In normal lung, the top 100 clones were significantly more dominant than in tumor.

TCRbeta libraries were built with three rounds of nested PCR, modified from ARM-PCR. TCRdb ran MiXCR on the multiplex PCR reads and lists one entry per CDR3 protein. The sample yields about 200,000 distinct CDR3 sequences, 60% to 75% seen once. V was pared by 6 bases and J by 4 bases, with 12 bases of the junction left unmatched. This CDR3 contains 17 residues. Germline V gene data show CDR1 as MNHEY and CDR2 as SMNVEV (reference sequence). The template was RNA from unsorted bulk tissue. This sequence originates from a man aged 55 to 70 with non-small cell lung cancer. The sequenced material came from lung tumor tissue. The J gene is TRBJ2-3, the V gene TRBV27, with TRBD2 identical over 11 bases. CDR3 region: CASRLSLHSGGADTQYF. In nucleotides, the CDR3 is TGTGCCAGCAGACTCAGTCTCCATAGCGGGGGGGCAGATACGCAGTATTTT.